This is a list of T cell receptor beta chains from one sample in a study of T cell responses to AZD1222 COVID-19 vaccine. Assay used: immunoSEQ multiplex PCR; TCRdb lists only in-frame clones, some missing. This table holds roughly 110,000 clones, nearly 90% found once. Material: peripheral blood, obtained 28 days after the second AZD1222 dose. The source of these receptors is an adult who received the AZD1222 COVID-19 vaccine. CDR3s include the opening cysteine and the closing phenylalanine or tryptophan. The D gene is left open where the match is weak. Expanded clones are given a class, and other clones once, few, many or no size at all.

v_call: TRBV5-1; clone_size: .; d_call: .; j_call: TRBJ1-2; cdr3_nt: TGCGCCAGCAGTTTAACTACAGGGCCGCTCTATGGCTACACCTTC; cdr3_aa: CASSLTTGPLYGYTF
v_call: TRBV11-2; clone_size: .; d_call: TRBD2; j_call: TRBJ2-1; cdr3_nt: TGTGCCAGCAGCTTAGGAGCGGGGGCTTACAATGAGCAGTTCTTC; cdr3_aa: CASSLGAGAYNEQFF
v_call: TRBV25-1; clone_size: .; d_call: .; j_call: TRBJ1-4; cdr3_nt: TGTGCCAGCACCCCCGGTAACGAAAAACTGTTTTTT; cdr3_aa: CASTPGNEKLFF
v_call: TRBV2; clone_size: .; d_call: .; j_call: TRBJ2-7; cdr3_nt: TGTGCCAGCAGAATTAATAGGAACGAGCAGTACTTC; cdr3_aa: CASRINRNEQYF
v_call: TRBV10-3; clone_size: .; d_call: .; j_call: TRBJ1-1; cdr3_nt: TGTGCCATCAGTGCGGGGCAAAGACTTCACACTGAAGCTTTCTTT; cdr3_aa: CAISAGQRLHTEAFF
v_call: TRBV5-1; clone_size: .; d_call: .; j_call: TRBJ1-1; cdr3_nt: TGCGCCAGCAGCCCTAGGATGGGGCACGACACTGAAGCTTTCTTT; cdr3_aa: CASSPRMGHDTEAFF
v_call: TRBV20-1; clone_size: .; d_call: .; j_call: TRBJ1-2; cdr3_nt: TGCAGAGCCCCCGATGGTTATGGCTACACCTTC; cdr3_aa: CRAPDGYGYTF
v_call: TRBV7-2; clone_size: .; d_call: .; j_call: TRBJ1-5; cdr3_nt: TGTGCCAGCAGCTTAGGGCCAGCCAGCAATCAGCCCCAGCATTTT; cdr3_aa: CASSLGPASNQPQHF
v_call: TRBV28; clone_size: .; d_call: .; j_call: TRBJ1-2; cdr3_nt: TGTGCCAGCAGTACCCAGGGCGGACTGGCCTATGGCTACACCTTC; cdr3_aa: CASSTQGGLAYGYTF
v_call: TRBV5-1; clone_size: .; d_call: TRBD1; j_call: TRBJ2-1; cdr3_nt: TGCGCCAGCAGCGGAACAGGGGGGCCTAACAATGAGCAGTTCTTC; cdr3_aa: CASSGTGGPNNEQFF
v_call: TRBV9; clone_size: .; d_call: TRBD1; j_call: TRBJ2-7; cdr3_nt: TGTGCCAGCAGCGTAGGGCCCACAGGGGGCTTCAACGAGCAGTACTTC; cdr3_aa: CASSVGPTGGFNEQYF
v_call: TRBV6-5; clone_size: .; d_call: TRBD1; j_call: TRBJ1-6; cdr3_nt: TGTGCCAGCAGTTCAGGGGGTAGTAATTCACCCCTCCACTTT; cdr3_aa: CASSSGGSNSPLHF
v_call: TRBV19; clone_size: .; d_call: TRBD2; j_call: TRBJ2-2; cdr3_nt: TGTGCCAGTAGTATAGGCACCGGCGGGGGACGCAACACCGGGGAGCTGTTTTTT; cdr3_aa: CASSIGTGGGRNTGELFF
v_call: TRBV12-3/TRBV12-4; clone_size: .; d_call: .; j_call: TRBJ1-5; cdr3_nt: TGTGCCAGCACCCTCGACCAGTTCTCCCCCCAGCATTTT; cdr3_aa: CASTLDQFSPQHF
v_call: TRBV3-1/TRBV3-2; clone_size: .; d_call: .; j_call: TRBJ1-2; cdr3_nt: TGTGCCAGCAGCCAAGGCTCCGGACTCAGCTATGGCTACACCTTC; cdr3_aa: CASSQGSGLSYGYTF
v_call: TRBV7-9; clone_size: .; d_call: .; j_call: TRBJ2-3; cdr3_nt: TGTGCCAGCAGCCCCGAAAACACAGATACGCAGTATTTT; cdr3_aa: CASSPENTDTQYF
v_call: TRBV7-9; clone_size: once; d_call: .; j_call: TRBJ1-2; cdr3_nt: TGTGCCAGCAGCCCAGGACGCATAAGAATGACGTACACCTTC; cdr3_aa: CASSPGRIRMTYTF
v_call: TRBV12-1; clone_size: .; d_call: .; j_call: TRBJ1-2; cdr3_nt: TGTGCCAGCATAGGGGGCTACACCTTC; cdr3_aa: CASIGGYTF
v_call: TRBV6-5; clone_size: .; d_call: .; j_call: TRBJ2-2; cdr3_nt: TGTGCCAGCAGTTACTCCCATGGGGGCGGGCTGTTTTTT; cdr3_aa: CASSYSHGGGLFF
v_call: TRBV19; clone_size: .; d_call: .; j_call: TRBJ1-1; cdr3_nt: TGTGCCAGTAGTATGGACTGGGGGGCTGAAGCTTTCTTT; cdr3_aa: CASSMDWGAEAFF
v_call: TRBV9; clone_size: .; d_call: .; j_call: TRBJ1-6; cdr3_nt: TGTGCCAGCAGCGTCCAGGCTCGGTATAATTCACCCCTCCACTTT; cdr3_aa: CASSVQARYNSPLHF
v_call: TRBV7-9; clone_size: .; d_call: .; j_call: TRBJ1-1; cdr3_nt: TGTGCCAGCAGCCACGAGTCCACTGAAGCTTTCTTT; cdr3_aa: CASSHESTEAFF
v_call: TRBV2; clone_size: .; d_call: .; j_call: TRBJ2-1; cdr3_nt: TGTGCCAGCAGTTACCGAGGGGGTATTGTTCTTTCCTACAATGAGCAGTTCTTC; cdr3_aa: CASSYRGGIVLSYNEQFF
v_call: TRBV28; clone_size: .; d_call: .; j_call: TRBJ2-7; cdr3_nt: TGTGCCAGCAGTTTTGAGGGGCAGAGCTCCTACGAGCAGTACTTC; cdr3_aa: CASSFEGQSSYEQYF
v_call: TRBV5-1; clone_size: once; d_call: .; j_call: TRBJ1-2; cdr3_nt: TGCGCCAGCAGCTCAGGAGCCTATGGCTACACCTTC; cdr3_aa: CASSSGAYGYTF
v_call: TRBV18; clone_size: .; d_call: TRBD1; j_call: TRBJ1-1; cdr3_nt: TGTGCCAGCTCACCATATCTGGGACAGGACTTTGAAGCTTTCTTT; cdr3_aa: CASSPYLGQDFEAFF
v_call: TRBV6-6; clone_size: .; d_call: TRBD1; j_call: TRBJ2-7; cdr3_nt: TGTGCCAGCAGTCCTCCGGGAGGGACAGGGGACCCCTACGAGCAGTACTTC; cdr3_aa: CASSPPGGTGDPYEQYF
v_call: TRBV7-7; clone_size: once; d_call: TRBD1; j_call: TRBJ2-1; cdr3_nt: TGTGCTAGCAGCTTAATACAGGGGGATGAGCAGTTCTTC; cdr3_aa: CASSLIQGDEQFF
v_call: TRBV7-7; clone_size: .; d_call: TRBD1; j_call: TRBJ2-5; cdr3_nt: TGTGCTAGCAGCTTAGCGAGGACAGGGGATGGGGAGACCCAGTACTTC; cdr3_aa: CASSLARTGDGETQYF
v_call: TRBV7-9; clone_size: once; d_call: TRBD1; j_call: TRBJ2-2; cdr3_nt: TGTGCCAGCAGCTTACGACAGGGGTCTACCGGGGAGCTGTTTTTT; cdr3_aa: CASSLRQGSTGELFF
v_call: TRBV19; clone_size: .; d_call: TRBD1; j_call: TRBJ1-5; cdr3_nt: TGTGCCAGTAGTATTGGGGACAGTCAGCCCCAGCATTTT; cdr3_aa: CASSIGDSQPQHF